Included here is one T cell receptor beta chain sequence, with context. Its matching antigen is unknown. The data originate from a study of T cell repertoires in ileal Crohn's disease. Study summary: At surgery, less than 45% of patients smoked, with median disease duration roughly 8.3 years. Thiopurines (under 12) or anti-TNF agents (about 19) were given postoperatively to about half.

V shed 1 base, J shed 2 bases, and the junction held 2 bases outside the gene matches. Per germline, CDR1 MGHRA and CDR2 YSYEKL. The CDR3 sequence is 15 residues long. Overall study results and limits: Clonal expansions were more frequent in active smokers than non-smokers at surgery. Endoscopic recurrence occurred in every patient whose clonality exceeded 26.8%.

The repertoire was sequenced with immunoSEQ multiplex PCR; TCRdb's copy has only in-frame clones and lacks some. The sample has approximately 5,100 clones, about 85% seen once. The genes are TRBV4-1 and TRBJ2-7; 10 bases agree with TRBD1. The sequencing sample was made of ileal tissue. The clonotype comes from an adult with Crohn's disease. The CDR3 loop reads CASSQGGQGAYEQYF. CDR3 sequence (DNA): TGCGCCAGCAGCCAAGGTGGACAGGGGGCCTACGAGCAGTACTTC.